Each of the 27 T cell receptor beta chains below was sequenced from the same sample in a study of blood T cell repertoires in COVID-19. The protocol was immunoSEQ multiplex PCR, while the TCRdb copy is restricted to in-frame clones and leaves out a portion. The sample lists around 140,000 clones, about 87% seen once, with about 1.5% in the top ten. The material sequenced was peripheral blood. These receptor sequences come from a woman between 50 and 59 years old with acute or convalescent COVID-19.

This sequence joins TRBV6-5 and TRBJ1-4; TRBD1 aligns across 8 bases. The V segment lost 9 bases and the J segment 8 bases; nucleotides outside the gene matches: 11. CDR1 MNHEY and CDR2 SVGAGI come from the germline V gene. The CDR3 loop spans 14 amino acids. Written as DNA, the CDR3 is TGTGCCAGTGGTGGCGGACAGGGATGGGAAAAACTGTTTTTT. It codes for CASGGGQGWEKLFF.

The chain links TRBV25-1 to TRBJ2-1; 10 bases are a match to TRBD2. Germline CDR1 MGHDK, CDR2 SYGVNS. This CDR3 region has 16 residues. V dropped 5 bases and J dropped 0; count of bases not matched to a gene: 4. DNA for the CDR3: TGTGCCAGCAGTTCCCGGACTAGCGGCTCCTACAATGAGCAGTTCTTC. Amino acids: CASSSRTSGSYNEQFF. The entire variable domain, with the rest obtained from reference TRBV25-1 and TRBJ2-1, is as follows: EADIYQTPRYLVIGTGKKITLECSQTMGHDKMYWYQQDPGMELHLIHYSYGVNSTEKGDLSSESTVSRIRTEHFPLTLESARPSHTSQYLCASSSRTSGSYNEQFFGPGTRLTVL.

Comments on this clone: Within the sample, other DNA sequences also encode this same CDR3. This sequence joins TRBV7-3 and TRBJ1-1, with D uncertain. The length of the CDR3 is 14 residues. Between the trimmed V and J ends, which lost 3 bases and 0 bases, there was a span of 8 bases. Germline CDR1 and CDR2: SGHTA and FQGTGA. The CDR3 is CASSLTQVNTEAFF. CDR3 nucleotide sequence: TGTGCCAGCAGCTTGACCCAGGTGAACACTGAAGCTTTCTTT.

V usage is TRBV18 and J usage is TRBJ2-7; perhaps TRBD2 as D (6 bases). V shed 5 bases and J shed 7 bases, with 12 bases lying between them. Germline values: CDR1 KGHSH, CDR2 LQKENI. The CDR3 sequence is 12 residues long. The CDR3: CASSVFGGEQYF. The CDR3 coding sequence is TGTGCCAGCTCAGTATTTGGGGGGGAGCAGTACTTC. The entire variable domain, with the rest obtained from reference TRBV18 and TRBJ2-7, is as follows: NAGVMQNPRHLVRRRGQEARLRCSPMKGHSHVYWYRQLPEEGLKFMVYLQKENIIDESGMPKERFSAEFPKEGPSILRIQQVVRGDSAAYFCASSVFGGEQYFGPGTRLTVT.

The gene calls are TRBV11-2 and TRBJ2-5; the D is unclear. The CDR3 runs 12 residues. Germline values: CDR1 SGHAT, CDR2 FQNNGV. Trimming removed 0 bases at V and 5 bases at J, with 4 bases between. CDR3 region: CASSLDVETQYF. The CDR3 DNA follows: TGTGCCAGCAGCTTAGACGTGGAGACCCAGTACTTC.

The rearrangement links TRBV27 to TRBJ1-4, with D perhaps matching TRBD1 (5 bases). The CDR3 consists of 14 residues. With 2 bases removed from V and 8 bases from J, the gap between germline ends came to 12 bases. Looked up from germline, CDR1 is MNHEY and CDR2 is SMNVEV (reference sequence). DNA for the CDR3: TGTGCCAGCAGTTTAATAAGGGGTGGGGAAAAACTGTTTTTT. Translated, it gives CASSLIRGGEKLFF.

J is TRBJ1-2 and V is TRBV6-5, with D hard to call. The CDR3 is made up of 14 amino acids. Germline V gives CDR1 MNHEY, CDR2 SVGAGI. The V and J ends lost 0 bases and 4 bases respectively, with 9 bases between them. Written as DNA, the CDR3 is TGTGCCAGCAGTTACTCTCCCAATTTCTATGGCTACACCTTC. Translated: CASSYSPNFYGYTF.

This rearrangement joins TRBV5-1 to TRBJ2-5; 8 bases fit TRBD1. Germline assignment: CDR1 SGHRS and CDR2 YFSETQ. V was clipped by 0 bases and J by 1 base; unmatched bases: 8. The CDR3 totals 17 residues. DNA of the CDR3: TGCGCCAGCAGCTTGGGGACAGGGTTGATTGTCCAAGAGACCCAGTACTTC. Its protein is CASSLGTGLIVQETQYF.

The rearrangement joins TRBV6-5 to TRBJ1-2; the D gene is possibly TRBD1 (5 bases). Per germline, CDR1 MNHEY and CDR2 SVGAGI. The V end lost 8 bases, the J end lost 8 bases, and 18 bases lay between the germline ends. The CDR3 runs 13 residues. In DNA, the CDR3 is TGTGCCAGCTATAGTACGGGGGAGTCGGGCTACACCTTC. It codes for CASYSTGESGYTF.

This chain links TRBV5-6 with TRBJ1-4, with D unclear. Trimming removed 1 base at V and 7 bases at J, with 11 bases between. Germline CDR1 is SGHDT and CDR2 is YYEEEE. The CDR3 contains 14 residues. CDR3 sequence reads: CASSLPVFSEKLFF. The CDR3 nucleotides are TGTGCCAGCAGCTTGCCGGTTTTTAGTGAAAAACTGTTTTTT.

This clone was seen just once. The CDR3 bases are TGTGCCAGTAGTACAGCAGGGTGGACCGGGGAGCTGTTTTTT. Encoded protein: CASSTAGWTGELFF. The chain employs TRBV19 and TRBJ2-2; a possible D gene is TRBD1 (5 bases). Trimming shortened V by 4 bases and J by 5 bases, and 11 bases separated the two germline ends. The CDR3 loop spans 14 amino acids. Germline V gene sequence: CDR1 LNHDA, CDR2 SQIVND (reference sequence).

In nucleotides, the CDR3 is TGTGCCAGTAGTACGACGACAGGAAACAATCAGCCCCAGCATTTT. Its protein product is CASSTTTGNNQPQHF. This rearrangement joins TRBV19 to TRBJ1-5; D is perhaps TRBD1 (6 bases). Per the germline V gene, CDR1 is LNHDA and CDR2 is SQIVND (reference sequence). V was pared by 4 bases and J by 3 bases, with 13 bases between. The CDR3 covers 15 residues.

The chain carries TRBV30 and TRBJ2-2; D may be TRBD1 or TRBD2 (5 bases each). This CDR3 contains 16 residues. Germline assignment: CDR1 GTSNPN and CDR2 SVGIG (reference sequence). V was clipped by 5 bases and J by 0 bases, with 16 bases between them. In DNA, the CDR3 is TGTGCCTGGGGGACGGGATTGCGGGCGAACACCGGGGAGCTGTTTTTT. This translates into CAWGTGLRANTGELFF.

The chain is built from TRBV5-1 and TRBJ2-2, with a tentative D call TRBD2 (6 bases). From germline, CDR1 is SGHRS and CDR2 YFSETQ. The CDR3 loop spans 15 amino acids. V lost 1 base, J lost 3 bases, and 10 bases lay in between. The CDR3: CASSLTSTDTGELFF. The CDR3 bases are TGCGCCAGCAGCTTGACTAGCACAGACACCGGGGAGCTGTTTTTT.

This clone was observed a single time. J is TRBJ1-2 and V is TRBV6-6, with a possible D match to TRBD1 (5 bases). The germline CDR1 and CDR2 sequences are MNHNY and SVGAGI (reference sequence). Trimming stripped 5 bases from V and 8 bases from J, with 21 bases between. The CDR3 runs to 15 residues. CDR3 bases: TGTGCCAGCAGTGGCATGGGAACCAGGGTTGGGGGCTACACCTTC. Its translation is CASSGMGTRVGGYTF.

The J gene is TRBJ2-5, the V gene TRBV5-4, with 13 bases lining up with TRBD2. CDR3 length equals 15 residues. V shed 1 base, J shed 5 bases, and the junction held 2 bases outside the gene matches. From germline, CDR1 is SGHNT and CDR2 YYREEE (reference sequence). CDR3 amino acids: CASSLKLAGGETQYF. The CDR3 nucleotides read TGTGCCAGCAGCTTGAAACTAGCGGGGGGGGAGACCCAGTACTTC.

The rearrangement links TRBV2 to TRBJ1-4; TRBD1 aligns across 12 bases. CDR1 is SNHLY and CDR2 is FYNNEI in the germline V gene. After removal of 3 bases from V and 6 bases from J, the junction contained 5 bases not matched to a gene. CDR3 length: 16 residues. The CDR3 DNA reads TGTGCCAGCAGTGATAGGGACAGGGGGCCCCATGAAAAACTGTTTTTT. This gives the protein CASSDRDRGPHEKLFF.

The chain links TRBV7-9 to TRBJ2-1; D remains ambiguous. Germline CDR1 and CDR2: SEHNR and FQNEAQ (reference sequence). The CDR3 is 13 amino acids. V was trimmed by 3 bases and J by 10 bases, leaving 13 bases between them. CDR3: CASSFPSQREQFF. The DNA for the CDR3 is TGTGCCAGCAGCTTTCCGTCTCAGCGAGAGCAGTTCTTC.

The rearrangement links TRBV4-1 to TRBJ1-5; 8 bases are shared with TRBD1. This CDR3 is built from 16 residues. Germline-derived CDR1 and CDR2 are MGHRA and YSYEKL. Trimming took 1 base from V and 7 from J; bases not matched to a gene: 9. This CDR3 is CASSQGTRSGGQPQHF. The CDR3 DNA reads as TGCGCCAGCAGCCAAGGTACAAGGTCAGGGGGCCAGCCCCAGCATTTT.

V gene TRBV19 combines with J gene TRBJ2-7; D may be TRBD1 (6 bases). CDR1 and CDR2 from the germline V gene are LNHDA and SQIVND (reference sequence). This CDR3 is built from 14 residues. V dropped 4 bases and J dropped 1 base, with 11 bases sitting between them. CDR3 nucleotide sequence: TGTGCCAGTAGTACAGGGGTGGGATCCTACGAGCAGTACTTC. Translated: CASSTGVGSYEQYF.

The chain employs TRBV6-5 and TRBJ2-7; maybe TRBD1 (5 bases). The CDR3 totals 14 residues. Per the germline V gene, CDR1 is MNHEY and CDR2 is SVGAGI. V was pared by 0 bases and J by 4 bases, with 10 bases between. In DNA form, the CDR3 reads TGTGCCAGCAGTTACTCCAGGGAAGGGTACGAGCAGTACTTC. Its protein product is CASSYSREGYEQYF.

The genes are TRBV6-5 and TRBJ2-1; D ambiguous. V gave up 1 base and J gave up 5 bases, with 9 bases separating them. The CDR3 consists of 14 residues. CDR1 and CDR2 from the germline V gene are MNHEY and SVGAGI. CDR3 protein: CASSYFALHNEQFF. The CDR3 DNA follows: TGTGCCAGCAGTTACTTCGCACTTCACAATGAGCAGTTCTTC.

This rearrangement joins TRBV6-5 to TRBJ1-5; D is unclear. Germline CDR1 is MNHEY and CDR2 is SVGAGI. There are 13 residues in the CDR3. Between the trimmed V and J ends, which lost 2 bases and 4 bases, there was a span of 6 bases. The CDR3 DNA is TGTGCCAGCAGTTACAACACGAATCAGCCCCAGCATTTT. Its translation: CASSYNTNQPQHF.

V and J are TRBV5-5 and TRBJ1-1, with D uncertain. Trimming removed 0 bases at V and 3 bases at J, with 18 bases between. CDR3 length: 17 amino acids. In germline, CDR1 is SGHKS, CDR2 YYEKEE (reference sequence). The CDR3 DNA reads TGTGCCAGCAGCTTGGATATTTTTATGGCAGCGGACACTGAAGCTTTCTTT. Amino acids: CASSLDIFMAADTEAFF.

This clone has only a few counts. This rearrangement joins TRBV6-5 to TRBJ2-5; D is possibly TRBD1 (5 bases). Trimming stripped 4 bases from V and 2 bases from J, with 11 bases between. Germline values: CDR1 MNHEY, CDR2 SVGAGI. CDR3 length: 14 residues. The DNA of the CDR3 is TGTGCCAGCAGTTCCCTAGACAGTCAAGAGACCCAGTACTTC. It is translated as CASSSLDSQETQYF.

This chain connects TRBV6-1 to TRBJ1-2; no clear D. CDR3 size: 11 residues. The germline V gene encodes CDR1 MNHNS and CDR2 SASEGT. V was clipped by 7 bases and J by 5 bases, with 8 bases between them. CDR3 region: CASTNRYGYTF. Here the CDR3 DNA reads TGTGCCAGCACGAACAGATATGGCTACACCTTC.

Details on this clone: Other DNA sequences in the sample encode the same CDR3. The chain carries TRBV9 and TRBJ2-7, with 9 bases identical to TRBD2. V gave up 0 bases and J gave up 1 base; unmatched junction bases: 2. The CDR3 spans 15 residues. Germline V lookup: CDR1 SGDLS, CDR2 YYNGEE. This CDR3 reads CASSVGAGGSYEQYF. CDR3 bases: TGTGCCAGCAGCGTAGGAGCGGGGGGTTCCTACGAGCAGTACTTC.